The next 26 T cell receptor beta chains were all read from a single sample in a study of blood T cells in healthy people across ages. The second PCR ran roughly 7 to 12 cycles with a sample-barcoded 5' primer and J-beta primers. TCRdb ran MiXCR on the 5' RACE reads and lists one entry per CDR3 protein. The sample has hundreds of thousands of distinct CDR3 sequences; roughly 30% are singletons. Sequenced material: blood. The receptor set was obtained from a woman older than 75 in good health.

This clonotype has just a few counts. This chain connects TRBV2 to TRBJ2-3, with D uncertain. Trimming stripped 10 bases from V and 6 bases from J, with 14 bases between. The CDR3 runs 12 residues. CDR1 and CDR2 from the germline V gene are SNHLY and FYNNEI. The chain's CDR3 is CAKQRTRDTQYF. In DNA form, the CDR3 reads TGTGCCAAACAGCGAACCCGGGATACGCAGTATTTT.

This clonotype was observed a handful of times. A read error may be the cause here, since a much bigger clone is one base away. The chain couples TRBV6-5 to TRBJ2-7, with 9 bases aligning to TRBD1. The CDR3 spans 14 residues. J gave up 2 bases and V 6 bases, and 5 bases lay outside the gene matches. CDR1 and CDR2 from the germline V gene are MNHEY and SVGAGI. CDR3 coding DNA: TGTGCCAGCAGGCGTGGGACAGGGACCTACGAGCAGTACTTC. It codes for CASRRGTGTYEQYF.

The CDR3 DNA follows: TGTGCCAGCAGTCCAACAGGGATTCGAGATCAGCCCCAGCATTTT. This codes for CASSPTGIRDQPQHF. V is TRBV28 and J is TRBJ1-5, with D perhaps TRBD1 (6 bases). The CDR3 is 15 amino acids. V shed 5 bases and J shed 5 bases, with 16 bases lying between them. Germline V CDR1 and CDR2: MDHEN, SYDVKM.

At least ten counts were recorded for this clonotype. This chain joins TRBV7-3 and TRBJ2-3, with a possible D match to TRBD2 (7 bases). The germline CDR1 and CDR2 sequences are SGHTA and FQGTGA. V was trimmed by 1 base and J by 0 bases, leaving 11 bases between them. The CDR3 totals 16 residues. The CDR3 DNA follows: TGTGCCAGCAGCTTAAAACGGGGGGCTAGCACAGATACGCAGTATTTT. Its translation is CASSLKRGASTDTQYF.

The gene calls are TRBV19 and TRBJ2-1, with 7 bases lining up with TRBD1. CDR1 and CDR2 from the germline V gene are LNHDA and SQIVND (reference sequence). The CDR3 sequence is 13 residues long. V trimming: 3 bases; J trimming: 7 bases; junction bases outside the gene matches: 3. CDR3 amino acids: CASSIGTENEQFF. The CDR3 coding sequence is TGTGCCAGTAGTATTGGGACAGAGAATGAGCAGTTCTTC.

This clonotype was detected a few times. This rearrangement joins TRBV20-1 to TRBJ1-1; 11 bases fit TRBD1. V trimming: 6 bases; J trimming: 4 bases; junction bases outside the gene matches: 7. CDR3 length equals 14 residues. Germline assignment: CDR1 DFQATT and CDR2 SNEGSKA (reference sequence). CDR3 DNA: TGCAGTGCATCGGGACAGGGGGATAGCACTGAAGCTTTCTTT. Translated: CSASGQGDSTEAFF.

This clonotype was found many times. The V and J genes are TRBV7-6 and TRBJ1-2, with 9 nucleotides matching TRBD1. The trim removed 5 bases at V and 8 bases at J, leaving 12 bases unmatched. Per the germline V gene, CDR1 is SGHVS and CDR2 is FNYEAQ. CDR3 length equals 15 residues. CDR3 sequence (DNA): TGTGCCAGCAGCGGGGGACAGGGTGAGAAGGTGGGCTACACCTTC. Amino acid sequence: CASSGGQGEKVGYTF.

Points on this clonotype: Being one base from a much bigger clone, this may be a read error. The gene calls are TRBV20-1 and TRBJ2-5; 9 positions agree with TRBD2. J was trimmed by 11 bases and V by 2 bases; bases with no gene match: 15. The germline CDR1 and CDR2 sequences are DFQATT and SNEGSKA (reference sequence). This CDR3 comprises 15 residues. CDR3 in amino acids: CSARPIAGVYNEQYF. CDR3 nucleotides: TGCAGTGCTAGACCCATAGCGGGGGTTTACAATGAGCAGTACTTC.

There are many counts of this clonotype. The chain links TRBV5-6 to TRBJ2-7; 10 nucleotides line up with TRBD1. After removal of 5 bases from V and 0 bases from J, the junction contained 8 bases not matched to a gene. This CDR3 has 16 amino acids. The V gene's germline CDR1 is SGHDT and CDR2 YYEEEE. CDR3 bases: TGTGCCAGCAGAATGACAGGGGGCCCCAGCTCCTACGAGCAGTACTTC. Its protein product is CASRMTGGPSSYEQYF.

V is TRBV20-1 and J is TRBJ2-5, with a tentative D call TRBD2 (6 bases). Germline lookup yields CDR1 DFQATT and CDR2 SNEGSKA (reference sequence). The CDR3 has 14 residues. V shed 5 bases and J shed 2 bases, with 15 bases lying between them. The chain's CDR3 is CSAYVPGTQETQYF. The CDR3 DNA is TGCAGTGCTTATGTACCCGGGACTCAAGAGACCCAGTACTTC.

Ten or more counts support this clonotype. The genes are TRBV6-2 or TRBV6-3 and TRBJ1-5, with 11 positions matching TRBD1. The germline V gene encodes CDR1 MNHEY and CDR2 SVGEGT. The length of the CDR3 is 15 residues. V gave up 6 bases and J gave up 5 bases; unmatched junction bases: 6. The CDR3 here is CASRDRDRGDQPQHF. CDR3 in DNA: TGTGCCAGCAGGGACCGGGACAGGGGGGATCAGCCCCAGCATTTT.

The chain links TRBV9 to TRBJ1-2; D unresolved. This CDR3 spans 12 amino acids. The V end was cut by 7 bases, the J end by 7 bases, with 14 bases between. Germline lookup yields CDR1 SGDLS and CDR2 YYNGEE. In DNA form, the CDR3 reads TGTGCCAGCGGCGGGCTGAAGAGTGGCTACACCTTC. This codes for CASGGLKSGYTF.

This rearrangement joins TRBV29-1 to TRBJ1-3; no firm D call. CDR3 length equals 14 residues. V was pared by 6 bases and J by 0 bases, with 12 bases between. Germline V lookup: CDR1 SQVTM, CDR2 ANQGSEA. CDR3 DNA: TGCAGCGTGGTGACGGGCAGCTCTGGAAACACCATATATTTT. It yields the protein CSVVTGSSGNTIYF.

The genes are TRBV27 and TRBJ1-1; possible D gene TRBD1, 6 bases. Germline lookup yields CDR1 MNHEY and CDR2 SMNVEV (reference sequence). Trimming took 5 bases from V and 4 from J, leaving 11 bases between them. The CDR3 totals 13 residues. The CDR3, as DNA: TGTGCCAGCAGTCTGATGACAGGCACTGAAGCTTTCTTT. This translates into CASSLMTGTEAFF.

Many counts were recorded for this clonotype. This chain uses TRBV7-9 with TRBJ2-5, with D tentatively TRBD2 (6 bases). Deletions cut 2 bases from V and 5 bases from J, with 18 bases between. CDR1 is SEHNR, CDR2 FQNEAQ, per germline (reference sequence). This CDR3 has 16 residues. The CDR3 nucleotides read TGTGCCAGCAGCTTAAGGTCGGGGCTAGCGAGCGAGACCCAGTACTTC. Translating gives CASSLRSGLASETQYF.

On this clonotype itself: A much larger clone is a single base away; this may be a read error. V usage is TRBV11-2 and J usage is TRBJ1-4, with TRBD1 matching 8 bases. The CDR3 is 15 residues long. Per the germline V gene, CDR1 is SGHAT and CDR2 is FQNNGV. The chain's CDR3 is CASSLGTGGNEKRFF. The CDR3 bases are TGTGCCAGCAGCTTGGGGACAGGTGGAAATGAAAAACGGTTTTTT.

On this clonotype: A much bigger clone sits one base away, suggesting this may be a read error. This chain joins TRBV6-2 or TRBV6-3 and TRBJ2-6; the D is unclear. CDR3 size: 18 residues. The V end was cut by 5 bases, the J end by 0 bases, with 17 bases between. Germline values: CDR1 MNHEY, CDR2 SVGEGT. The CDR3 region is CASSLARPRRSGANVLTF. The DNA for the CDR3 is TGTGCCAGCAGTCTCGCGAGGCCTAGGCGCTCTGGGGCCAACGTCCTGACTTTC.

The sample holds many counts of this clonotype. The chain is built from TRBV12-3 or TRBV12-4 and TRBJ1-5, with unresolved D. This CDR3 contains 13 residues. Trimming removed 1 base from V and 7 bases from J, with 8 bases in between. As DNA, the CDR3 is TGTGCCAGCAGTTTAGACACGGGGCAGCCCCAGCATTTT. This gives the protein CASSLDTGQPQHF.

The chain is built from TRBV18 and TRBJ2-1, with D unresolved. The germline V gene encodes CDR1 KGHSH and CDR2 LQKENI. The CDR3 has 16 amino acids. The V gene lost 1 base and the J gene lost 5 bases, with 15 bases spanning the gap. CDR3 protein: CASSPRQVAVNNEQFF. The CDR3 DNA follows: TGTGCCAGCTCACCACGGCAGGTTGCCGTAAACAATGAGCAGTTCTTC. The entire variable domain, with the rest obtained from reference TRBV18 and TRBJ2-1, is as follows: NAGVMQNPRHLVRRRGQEARLRCSPMKGHSHVYWYRQLPEEGLKFMVYLQKENIIDESGMPKERFSAEFPKEGPSILRIQQVVRGDSAAYFCASSPRQVAVNNEQFFGPGTRLTVL.

This clonotype was counted many times. The chain couples TRBV29-1 to TRBJ2-1; 8 bases fit TRBD2. The germline V gene encodes CDR1 SQVTM and CDR2 ANQGSEA. The CDR3 extends over 18 amino acids. Trimming at V came to 1 base and at J to 2 bases, leaving 13 bases not matched to a gene. The CDR3 sequence: CSVEGFIRTGGAYNEQFF. CDR3 nucleotide sequence: TGCAGCGTTGAAGGGTTTATCCGTACGGGGGGGGCCTACAATGAGCAGTTCTTC.

This clonotype has at least ten counts. The gene calls are TRBV10-3 and TRBJ1-6, with a tentative D call TRBD1 (5 bases). The CDR3 covers 14 residues. The V gene lost 4 bases and the J gene lost 7 bases, with 11 bases spanning the gap. Looked up from germline, CDR1 is ENHRY and CDR2 is SYGVKD. The CDR3 nucleotides are TGTGCCATCAGTGTCCCAGGGTTAAATTCACCCCTCCACTTT. This codes for CAISVPGLNSPLHF.

This clonotype was picked up many times. This chain uses TRBV7-2 with TRBJ1-2, with 7 bases that match TRBD1. Germline lookup yields CDR1 SGHTA and CDR2 FQGNSA. This CDR3 region has 15 residues. The V gene end was trimmed by 6 bases and the J gene end by 0 bases; junction bases not matched to a gene: 7. The CDR3 nucleotides are TGTGCCAGCAGTCTTTTACAGGGGTCTAACTATGGCTACACCTTC. Amino acid sequence: CASSLLQGSNYGYTF.

This clonotype was seen many times. The V gene is TRBV20-1, the J gene TRBJ2-7; 12 bases align to TRBD1. The CDR3 has 15 residues. Germline trimming cut 5 bases from V and 4 bases from J; bases unmatched to any gene: 9. Germline lookup yields CDR1 DFQATT and CDR2 SNEGSKA (reference sequence). In DNA form, the CDR3 reads TGCAGTGCTCTACCTGGGGACAGGGGGCTGTACGAGCAGTACTTC. Amino acids: CSALPGDRGLYEQYF.

In its sample, this clonotype was seen many times. The V gene is TRBV20-1, the J gene TRBJ2-7, with D uncertain. The germline gives CDR1 DFQATT, CDR2 SNEGSKA (reference sequence). Trimming took off 3 bases at V and 4 bases at J, with 10 bases between the two ends. The CDR3 totals 12 residues. The CDR3 sequence is CSASQTEYEQYF. CDR3 nucleotides: TGCAGTGCTAGCCAGACTGAATACGAGCAGTACTTC.

V is TRBV14 and J is TRBJ1-1; D might be TRBD1 (5 bases). There are 17 residues in the CDR3. Germline V gene sequence: CDR1 SGHDN, CDR2 FVKESK. Trimming took 3 bases from V and 0 from J, leaving 17 bases between them. CDR3 region: CASSHLLSGTLNTEAFF. CDR3 nucleotides: TGTGCCAGCAGCCATCTCCTATCCGGGACTTTGAACACTGAAGCTTTCTTT.

This clonotype occurred many times. The J gene is TRBJ1-1, the V gene TRBV12-3 or TRBV12-4, with a possible D match to TRBD1 (5 bases). Trimming left V 2 bases short and J 0 bases short, with 7 bases between. The CDR3 is made up of 14 amino acids. In nucleotides, the CDR3 is TGTGCCAGCAGTTTAAGACAGATGAACACTGAAGCTTTCTTT. This codes for CASSLRQMNTEAFF.